A single sample gave rise to the 14 T cell receptor beta chains below, sequenced in a study of CD8 T cells in Susac syndrome. Random hexamers primed reverse transcription of about 0.5 to 1 ug RNA. TCRdb redid the calling of the immunoSEQ multiplex PCR reads with MiXCR, one entry per CDR3 protein. This sample has hundreds of thousands of distinct CDR3 sequences; about 91% occur once, and the top ten carry around 0.2%. The sample consisted of CD8+ T cells from PBMCs. The receptors come from a human donor with multiple sclerosis.

V and J are TRBV29-1 and TRBJ2-5; TRBD1 or TRBD2 may be the D gene (5 bases each). V was shortened by 7 bases and J by 6 bases, with 21 bases between the two germline ends. Germline lookup yields CDR1 SQVTM and CDR2 ANQGSEA. The CDR3 has 14 amino acids. Written as DNA, the CDR3 is TGCAGCGCCTCCATCAGGTGGGACGACAAGACCCAGTACTTC. Protein: CSASIRWDDKTQYF.

This clonotype occurred once. The chain carries TRBV27 and TRBJ2-1; TRBD2 matches 7 bases. The CDR3 extends over 14 amino acids. V lost 4 bases to trimming and J lost 6 bases; unmatched junction nucleotides: 6. CDR1 and CDR2 from the germline V gene are MNHEY and SMNVEV (reference sequence). DNA of the CDR3: TGTGCCAGCAGTTCGACGACTAGCCCCAATGAGCAGTTCTTC. This codes for CASSSTTSPNEQFF.

The chain is built from TRBV7-9 and TRBJ2-1; 7 bases align to TRBD1. Unmatched junction bases numbered 12, after V lost 5 bases and J lost 5 bases. The germline V gene has CDR1 SEHNR and CDR2 FQNEAQ (reference sequence). This CDR3 contains 16 residues. In nucleotides, the CDR3 is TGTGCCAGCAGCGCGCAGACAGGGTTGTTCGACAATGAGCAGTTCTTC. Its translation is CASSAQTGLFDNEQFF.

The chain has TRBV7-2 and TRBJ1-5; D not resolved. V was trimmed by 5 bases and J by 7 bases, leaving 24 bases between them. Germline V CDR1 and CDR2: SGHTA, FQGNSA. This CDR3 comprises 17 residues. This chain's CDR3 is CASSLRLAFPLRQPQHF. The CDR3 nucleotides are TGTGCCAGCAGCCTCCGTTTGGCGTTTCCCTTGAGGCAGCCCCAGCATTTT.

The genes are TRBV4-1 and TRBJ2-7, with TRBD1 matching over 9 bases. Germline V gene sequence: CDR1 MGHRA, CDR2 YSYEKL. Trimming cost V 4 bases and J 2 bases; bases outside gene matches: 6. There are 15 residues in the CDR3. CDR3 nucleotide sequence: TGCGCCAGCAGCCCCCGGACAGGGGCTACCTACGAGCAGTACTTC. Its protein product is CASSPRTGATYEQYF.

The chain has TRBV15 and TRBJ2-1; D is possibly TRBD2 (5 bases). Deletions cut 1 base from V and 8 bases from J, with 18 bases between. The CDR3 is made up of 16 amino acids. Looked up from germline, CDR1 is LNHNV and CDR2 is YYDKDF (reference sequence). This CDR3 reads CATSRGRVDSDDEQFF. The CDR3, as DNA: TGTGCCACCAGCAGAGGACGGGTCGATAGCGATGATGAGCAGTTCTTC.

The rearrangement links TRBV12-3 or TRBV12-4 to TRBJ2-2, with TRBD1 identical over 9 bases. The V segment lost 5 bases and the J segment 8 bases; nucleotides outside the gene matches: 12. This CDR3 is 16 amino acids long. CDR3 residues: CASSMIRDRAGGELFF. CDR3 DNA sequence: TGTGCCAGCAGTATGATCCGGGACAGGGCTGGTGGGGAGCTGTTTTTT.

V is TRBV9 and J is TRBJ1-1; 7 nucleotides align to TRBD1. The germline V gene encodes CDR1 SGDLS and CDR2 YYNGEE. The CDR3 consists of 14 residues. The J segment lost 4 bases and the V segment lost 4 bases, leaving 7 bases of the junction unmatched. As DNA, the CDR3 is TGTGCCAGCAGCTTGACAGGGTTGAGCACTGAAGCTTTCTTT. Translating it yields CASSLTGLSTEAFF.

This sequence joins TRBV3-1 and TRBJ2-7, with 10 bases matching TRBD1. The CDR3 totals 16 residues. With 1 base clipped from V and 2 bases from J, the junction kept 5 bases outside the gene matches. Germline loops: CDR1 LGHDT, CDR2 YNNKEL (reference sequence). CDR3 nucleotide sequence: TGTGCCAGCAGCCAAGGGACCGGGACAGGGGCCTACGAGCAGTACTTC. Amino acid sequence: CASSQGTGTGAYEQYF.

The chain couples TRBV30 to TRBJ2-2; D is perhaps TRBD1 (6 bases). V gave up 4 bases and J gave up 5 bases, with 14 bases separating them. This CDR3 is 14 amino acids long. Germline V gives CDR1 GTSNPN, CDR2 SVGIG (reference sequence). This CDR3 reads CAWTVGAGTGELFF. In DNA form, the CDR3 reads TGTGCCTGGACCGTGGGGGCAGGTACCGGGGAGCTGTTTTTT.

This chain joins TRBV12-3 or TRBV12-4 and TRBJ2-3; D is uncertain. V lost 1 base and J 0 bases, leaving 5 bases between the germline ends. The CDR3 loop spans 14 amino acids. CDR3 protein: CASSLVTSTDTQYF. The CDR3, as DNA: TGTGCCAGCAGTTTAGTCACTAGCACAGATACGCAGTATTTT.

The chain employs TRBV5-6 and TRBJ2-1; possibly TRBD2 for D (5 bases). The CDR3 consists of 16 residues. Germline-derived CDR1 and CDR2 are SGHDT and YYEEEE. Trimming pared 4 bases from V and 10 bases from J, leaving 24 bases between. CDR3 nucleotides: TGTGCCAGCAGCCCACGGTCTAGCTGGGATTATCGGGAGCAGTTCTTC. Amino acid sequence: CASSPRSSWDYREQFF.

This chain links TRBV20-1 with TRBJ2-7; 10 bases are a match to TRBD1. V was pared by 6 bases and J by 3 bases, with 8 bases of the junction left unmatched. Looked up from germline, CDR1 is DFQATT and CDR2 is SNEGSKA (reference sequence). The CDR3 consists of 14 residues. The CDR3 here is CSAPVRTGGYEQYF. The CDR3, as DNA: TGCAGTGCCCCTGTCAGGACAGGGGGCTACGAGCAGTACTTC.

This sequence joins TRBV27 and TRBJ1-4; D is possibly TRBD1 (5 bases). The V gene's germline CDR1 is MNHEY and CDR2 SMNVEV (reference sequence). V lost 3 bases, J lost 7 bases, and 15 bases lay in between. CDR3 length: 15 amino acids. This CDR3 reads CASSLSGGVGEKLFF. The CDR3 DNA follows: TGTGCCAGCAGTTTGAGCGGGGGTGTAGGTGAAAAACTGTTTTTT.